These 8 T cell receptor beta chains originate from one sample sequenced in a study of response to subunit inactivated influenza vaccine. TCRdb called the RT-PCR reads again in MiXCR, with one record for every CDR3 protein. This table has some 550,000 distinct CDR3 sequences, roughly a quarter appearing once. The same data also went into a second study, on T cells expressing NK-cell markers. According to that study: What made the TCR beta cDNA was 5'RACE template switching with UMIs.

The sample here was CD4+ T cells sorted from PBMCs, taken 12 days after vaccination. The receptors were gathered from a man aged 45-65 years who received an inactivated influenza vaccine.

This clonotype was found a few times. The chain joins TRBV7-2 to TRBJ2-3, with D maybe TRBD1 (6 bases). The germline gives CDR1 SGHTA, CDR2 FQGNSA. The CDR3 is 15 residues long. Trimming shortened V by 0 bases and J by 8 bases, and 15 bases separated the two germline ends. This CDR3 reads CASSLAVGGGGTQYF. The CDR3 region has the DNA TGTGCCAGCAGCTTAGCGGTAGGGGGTGGTGGTACGCAGTATTTT.

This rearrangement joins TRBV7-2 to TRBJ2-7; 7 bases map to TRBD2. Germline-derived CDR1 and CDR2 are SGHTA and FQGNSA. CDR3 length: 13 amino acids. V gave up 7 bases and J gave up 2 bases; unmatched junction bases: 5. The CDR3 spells CASISRGAYEQYF. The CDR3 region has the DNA TGTGCCAGCATCTCTCGGGGGGCCTACGAGCAGTACTTC.

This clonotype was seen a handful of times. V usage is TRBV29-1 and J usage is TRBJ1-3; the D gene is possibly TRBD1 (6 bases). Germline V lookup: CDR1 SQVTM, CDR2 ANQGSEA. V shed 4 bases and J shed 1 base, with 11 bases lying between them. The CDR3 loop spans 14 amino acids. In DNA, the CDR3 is TGCAGCGTTGCCTGGGGGGCATCTGGAAACACCATATATTTT. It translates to CSVAWGASGNTIYF. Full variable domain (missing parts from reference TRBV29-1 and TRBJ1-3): SAVISQKPSRDICQRGTSLTIQCQVDSQVTMMFWYRQQPGQSLTLIATANQGSEATYESGFVIDKFPISRPNLTFSTLTVSNMSPEDSSIYLCSVAWGASGNTIYFGEGSWLTVV.

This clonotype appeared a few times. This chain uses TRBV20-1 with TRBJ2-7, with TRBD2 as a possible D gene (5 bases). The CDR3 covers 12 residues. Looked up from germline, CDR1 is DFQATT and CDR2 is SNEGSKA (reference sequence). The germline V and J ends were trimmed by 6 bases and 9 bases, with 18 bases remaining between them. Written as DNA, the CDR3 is TGCAGTGCAATCGCGCGAGTCGAGGGGCAGTACTTC. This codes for CSAIARVEGQYF.

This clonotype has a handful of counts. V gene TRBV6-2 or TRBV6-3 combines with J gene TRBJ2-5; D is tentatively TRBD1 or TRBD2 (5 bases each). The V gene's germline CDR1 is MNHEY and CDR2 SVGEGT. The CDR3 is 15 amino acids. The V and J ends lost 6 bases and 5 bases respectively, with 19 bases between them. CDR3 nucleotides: TGTGCCAGCAGGAGCAGGTGGGGGTCGTCGGAGACCCAGTACTTC. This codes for CASRSRWGSSETQYF.

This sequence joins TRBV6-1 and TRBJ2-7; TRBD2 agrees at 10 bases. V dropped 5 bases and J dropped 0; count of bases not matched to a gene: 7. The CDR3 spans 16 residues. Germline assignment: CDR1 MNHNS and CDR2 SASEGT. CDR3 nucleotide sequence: TGTGCCAGCAGTCAGGGACTAGCGTTTGTCTCCTACGAGCAGTACTTC. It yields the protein CASSQGLAFVSYEQYF.

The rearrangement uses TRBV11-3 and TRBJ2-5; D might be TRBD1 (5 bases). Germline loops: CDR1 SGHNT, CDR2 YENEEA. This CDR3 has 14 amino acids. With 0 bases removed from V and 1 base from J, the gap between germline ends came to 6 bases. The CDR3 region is CASSLDRAQETQYF. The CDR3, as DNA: TGTGCCAGCAGCTTAGACAGGGCCCAAGAGACCCAGTACTTC.

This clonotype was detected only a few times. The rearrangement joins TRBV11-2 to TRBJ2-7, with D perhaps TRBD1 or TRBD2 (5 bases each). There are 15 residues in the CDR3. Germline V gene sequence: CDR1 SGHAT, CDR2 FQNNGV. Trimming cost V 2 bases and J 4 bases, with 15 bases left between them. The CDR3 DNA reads TGTGCCAGCAGCTTATATGGGGGTGGGTTGTACGAGCAGTACTTC. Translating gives CASSLYGGGLYEQYF.